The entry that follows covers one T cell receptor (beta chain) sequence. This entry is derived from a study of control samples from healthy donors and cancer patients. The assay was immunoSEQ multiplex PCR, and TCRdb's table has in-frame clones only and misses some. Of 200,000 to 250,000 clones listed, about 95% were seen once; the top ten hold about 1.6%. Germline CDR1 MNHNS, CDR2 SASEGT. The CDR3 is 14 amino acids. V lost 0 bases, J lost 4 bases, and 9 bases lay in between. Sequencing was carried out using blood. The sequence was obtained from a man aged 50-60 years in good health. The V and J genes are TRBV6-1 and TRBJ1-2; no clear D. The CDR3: CASSEANPGYGYTF. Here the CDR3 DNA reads TGTGCCAGCAGTGAAGCGAATCCCGGCTATGGCTACACCTTC.